This T cell receptor beta chain comes out of a study of T cell responses to AZD1222 COVID-19 vaccine. General study results and limits: Vaccination with two AZD1222 doses was followed by a rise in Spike-specific TCR breadth and depth. Per reports, nearly half of all spike-specific TCRs target regions that are unmutated in variants. Baseline antibody screening turned up just a handful of seropositive AZD1222 recipients.

This CDR3 comprises 15 residues. With 0 bases removed from V and 1 base from J, the gap between germline ends came to 9 bases. CDR1 and CDR2 from the germline V gene are SGHTA and FQGNSA. A note on this clone: What it binds is unknown.

TCRdb's copy holds only in-frame clones and misses some; the assay was immunoSEQ multiplex PCR. The sample has 150,000 or so clones; more than 80% are singletons. Sequences were derived from peripheral blood, sampled 28 days after the second dose of the MenACWY control vaccine. The sequence was obtained from an adult who received the MenACWY meningococcal vaccine as a control. The chain links TRBV7-2 to TRBJ1-1; D uncertain. DNA of the CDR3: TGTGCCAGCAGCTTAGCAGGGAGCAGGAACACTGAAGCTTTCTTT. As protein: CASSLAGSRNTEAFF.